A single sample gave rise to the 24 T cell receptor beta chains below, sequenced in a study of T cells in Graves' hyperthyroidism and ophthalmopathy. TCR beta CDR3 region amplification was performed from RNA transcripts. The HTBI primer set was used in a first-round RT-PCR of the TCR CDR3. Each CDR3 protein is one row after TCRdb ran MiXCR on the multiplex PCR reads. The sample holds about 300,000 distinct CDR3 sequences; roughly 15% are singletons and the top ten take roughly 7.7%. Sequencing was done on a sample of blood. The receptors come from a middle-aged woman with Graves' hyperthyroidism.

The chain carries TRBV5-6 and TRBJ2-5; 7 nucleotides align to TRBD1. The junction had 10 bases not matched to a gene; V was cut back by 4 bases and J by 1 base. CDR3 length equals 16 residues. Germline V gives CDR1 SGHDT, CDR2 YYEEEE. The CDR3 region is CASSQVGQALQETQYF. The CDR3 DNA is TGTGCCAGCAGCCAGGTCGGACAGGCTCTCCAAGAGACCCAGTACTTC.

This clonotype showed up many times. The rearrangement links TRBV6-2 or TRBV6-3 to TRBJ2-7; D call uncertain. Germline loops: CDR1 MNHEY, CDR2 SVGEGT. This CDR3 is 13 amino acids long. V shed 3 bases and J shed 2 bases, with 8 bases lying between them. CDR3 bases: TGTGCCAGCAGTTATAGGCCGGCCTACGAGCAGTACTTC. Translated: CASSYRPAYEQYF.

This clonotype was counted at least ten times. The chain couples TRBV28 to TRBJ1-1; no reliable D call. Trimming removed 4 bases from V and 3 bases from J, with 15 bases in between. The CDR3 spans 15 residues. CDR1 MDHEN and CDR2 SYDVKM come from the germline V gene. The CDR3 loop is CASSSPGDLDTEAFF. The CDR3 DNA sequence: TGTGCCAGCAGTTCGCCCGGGGATCTAGACACTGAAGCTTTCTTT.

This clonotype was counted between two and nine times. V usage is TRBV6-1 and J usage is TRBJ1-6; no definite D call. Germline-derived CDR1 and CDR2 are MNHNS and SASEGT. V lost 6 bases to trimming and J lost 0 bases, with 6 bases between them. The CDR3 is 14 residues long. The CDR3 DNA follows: TGTGCCAGCAGGAGGAGCTCCTATAATTCACCCCTCCACTTT. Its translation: CASRRSSYNSPLHF.

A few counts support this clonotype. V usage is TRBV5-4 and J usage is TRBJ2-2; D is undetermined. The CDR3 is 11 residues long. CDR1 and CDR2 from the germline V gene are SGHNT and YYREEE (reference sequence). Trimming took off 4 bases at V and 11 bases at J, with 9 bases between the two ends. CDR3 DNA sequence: TGTGCCAGCAGCACGGACGGAGAGCTGTTTTTT. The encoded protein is CASSTDGELFF.

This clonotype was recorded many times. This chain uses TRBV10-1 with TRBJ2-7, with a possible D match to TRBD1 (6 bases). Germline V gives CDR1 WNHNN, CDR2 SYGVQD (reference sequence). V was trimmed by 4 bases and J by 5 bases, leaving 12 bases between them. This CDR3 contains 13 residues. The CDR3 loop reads CASSARGIHEQYF. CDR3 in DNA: TGCGCCAGCAGTGCCAGGGGAATCCACGAGCAGTACTTC.

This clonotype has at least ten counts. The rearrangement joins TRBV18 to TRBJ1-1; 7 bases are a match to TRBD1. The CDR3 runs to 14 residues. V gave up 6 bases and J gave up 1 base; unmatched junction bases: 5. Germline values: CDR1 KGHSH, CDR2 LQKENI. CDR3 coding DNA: TGTGCCAGCTCTATGCAGGGGGAGAACACTGAAGCTTTCTTT. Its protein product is CASSMQGENTEAFF.

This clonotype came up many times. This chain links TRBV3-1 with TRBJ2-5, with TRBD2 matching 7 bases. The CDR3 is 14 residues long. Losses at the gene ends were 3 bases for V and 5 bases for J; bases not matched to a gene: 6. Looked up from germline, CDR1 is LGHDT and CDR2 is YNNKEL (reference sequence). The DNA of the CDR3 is TGTGCCAGCAGCCAGCGGGGGATCAGGGAGACCCAGTACTTC. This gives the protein CASSQRGIRETQYF.

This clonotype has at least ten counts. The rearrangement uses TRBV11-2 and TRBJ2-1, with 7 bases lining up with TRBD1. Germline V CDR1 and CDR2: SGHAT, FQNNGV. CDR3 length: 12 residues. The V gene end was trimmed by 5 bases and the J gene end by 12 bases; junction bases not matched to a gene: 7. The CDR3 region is CASSPDRVWQFF. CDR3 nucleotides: TGTGCCAGCAGCCCAGACAGGGTTTGGCAGTTCTTC.

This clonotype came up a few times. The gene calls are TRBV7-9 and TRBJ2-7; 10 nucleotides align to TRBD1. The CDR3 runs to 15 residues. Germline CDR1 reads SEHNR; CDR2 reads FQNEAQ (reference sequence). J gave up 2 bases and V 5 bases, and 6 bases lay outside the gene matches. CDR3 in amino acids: CASSPGTGAPYEQYF. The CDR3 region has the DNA TGTGCCAGCAGCCCCGGGACAGGGGCCCCCTACGAGCAGTACTTC.

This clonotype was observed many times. The CDR3 protein is CASSLSFMGTFNEQFF. CDR3 nucleotide sequence: TGTGCCAGCAGTTTATCCTTCATGGGGACATTCAATGAGCAGTTCTTC. J is TRBJ2-1 and V is TRBV27; D is possibly TRBD1 (6 bases). Between the trimmed V and J ends, which lost 0 bases and 6 bases, there was a span of 15 bases. Germline V gene lookup returns CDR1 MNHEY and CDR2 SMNVEV (reference sequence). There are 16 residues in the CDR3.

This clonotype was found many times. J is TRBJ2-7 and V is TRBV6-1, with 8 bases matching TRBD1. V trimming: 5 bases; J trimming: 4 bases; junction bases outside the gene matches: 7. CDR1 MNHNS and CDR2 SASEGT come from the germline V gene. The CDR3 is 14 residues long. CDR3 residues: CASSWTGPDYEQYF. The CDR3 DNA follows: TGTGCCAGCAGTTGGACAGGGCCCGATTACGAGCAGTACTTC.

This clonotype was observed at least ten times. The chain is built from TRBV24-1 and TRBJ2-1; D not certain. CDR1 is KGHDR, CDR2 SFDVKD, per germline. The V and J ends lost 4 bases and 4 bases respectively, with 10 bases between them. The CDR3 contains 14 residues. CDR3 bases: TGTGCCACCAGTGAAACTGAACCGTACAATGAGCAGTTCTTC. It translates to CATSETEPYNEQFF.

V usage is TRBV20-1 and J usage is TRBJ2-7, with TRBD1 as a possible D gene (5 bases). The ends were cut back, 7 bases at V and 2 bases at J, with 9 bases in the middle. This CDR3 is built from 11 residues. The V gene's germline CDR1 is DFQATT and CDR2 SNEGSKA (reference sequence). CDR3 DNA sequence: TGCAGTGTACAGGTAGCCTACGAGCAGTACTTC. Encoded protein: CSVQVAYEQYF.

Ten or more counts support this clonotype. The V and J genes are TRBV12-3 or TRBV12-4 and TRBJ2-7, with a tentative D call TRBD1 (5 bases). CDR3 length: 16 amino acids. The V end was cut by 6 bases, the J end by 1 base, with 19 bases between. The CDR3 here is CASSPTARAGSYEQYF. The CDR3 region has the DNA TGTGCCAGCAGCCCTACTGCCAGGGCTGGGTCCTACGAGCAGTACTTC.

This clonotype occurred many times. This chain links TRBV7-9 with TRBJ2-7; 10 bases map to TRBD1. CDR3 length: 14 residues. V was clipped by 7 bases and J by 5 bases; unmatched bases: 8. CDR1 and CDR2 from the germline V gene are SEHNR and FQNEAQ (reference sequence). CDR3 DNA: TGTGCCAGCACTAAGGACAGGGGGTTCGACGAGCAGTACTTC. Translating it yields CASTKDRGFDEQYF.

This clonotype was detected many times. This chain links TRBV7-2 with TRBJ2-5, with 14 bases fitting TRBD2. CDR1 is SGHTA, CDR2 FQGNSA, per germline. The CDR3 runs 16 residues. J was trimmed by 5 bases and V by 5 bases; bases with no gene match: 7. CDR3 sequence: CASSQRLAGGGETQYF. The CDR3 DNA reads TGTGCCAGCAGCCAGCGACTAGCGGGAGGGGGGGAGACCCAGTACTTC.

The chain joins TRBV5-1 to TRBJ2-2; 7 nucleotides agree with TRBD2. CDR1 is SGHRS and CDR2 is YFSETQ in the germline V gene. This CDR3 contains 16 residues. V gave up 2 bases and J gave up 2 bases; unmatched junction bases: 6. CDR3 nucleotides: TGCGCCAGCAGCTTCGGGCGGGAGACCAACACCGGGGAGCTGTTTTTT. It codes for CASSFGRETNTGELFF.

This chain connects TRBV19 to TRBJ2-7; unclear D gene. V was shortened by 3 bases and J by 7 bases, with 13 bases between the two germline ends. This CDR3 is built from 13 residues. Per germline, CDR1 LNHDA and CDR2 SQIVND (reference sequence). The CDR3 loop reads CASSIPRFGEQYF. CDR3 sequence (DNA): TGTGCCAGTAGTATCCCCCGGTTTGGGGAGCAGTACTTC.

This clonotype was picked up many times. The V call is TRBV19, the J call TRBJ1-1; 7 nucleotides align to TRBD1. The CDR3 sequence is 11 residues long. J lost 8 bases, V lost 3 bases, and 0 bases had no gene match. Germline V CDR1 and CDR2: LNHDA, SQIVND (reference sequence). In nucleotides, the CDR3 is TGTGCCAGTAGTATGGACAGGGAAGCTTTCTTT. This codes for CASSMDREAFF.

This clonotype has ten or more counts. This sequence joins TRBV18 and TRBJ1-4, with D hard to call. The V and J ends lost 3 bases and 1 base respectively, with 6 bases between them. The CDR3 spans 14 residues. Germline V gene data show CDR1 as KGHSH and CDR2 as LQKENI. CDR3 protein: CASSPMITNEKLFF. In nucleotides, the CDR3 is TGTGCCAGCTCACCGATGATAACTAATGAAAAACTGTTTTTT. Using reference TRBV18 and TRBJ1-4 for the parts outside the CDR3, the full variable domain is NAGVMQNPRHLVRRRGQEARLRCSPMKGHSHVYWYRQLPEEGLKFMVYLQKENIIDESGMPKERFSAEFPKEGPSILRIQQVVRGDSAAYFCASSPMITNEKLFFGSGTQLSVL.

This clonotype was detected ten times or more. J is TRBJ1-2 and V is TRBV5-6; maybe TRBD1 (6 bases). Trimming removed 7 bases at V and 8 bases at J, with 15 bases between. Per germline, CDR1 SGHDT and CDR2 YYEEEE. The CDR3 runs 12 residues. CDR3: CASSGGGPGYTF. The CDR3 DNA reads TGTGCCAGCTCCGGAGGGGGTCCGGGCTACACCTTC.

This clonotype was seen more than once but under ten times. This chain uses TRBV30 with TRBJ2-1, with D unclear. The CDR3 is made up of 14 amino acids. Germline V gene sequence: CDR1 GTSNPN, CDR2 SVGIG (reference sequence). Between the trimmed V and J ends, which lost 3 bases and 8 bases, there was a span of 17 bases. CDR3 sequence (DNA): TGTGCCTGGAGAGCCCGATTAGTAGCAGATGAGCAGTTCTTC. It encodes CAWRARLVADEQFF. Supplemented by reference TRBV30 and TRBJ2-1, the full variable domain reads SQTIHQWPATLVQPVGSPLSLECTVEGTSNPNLYWYRQAAGRGLQLLFYSVGIGQISSEVPQNLSASRPQDRQFILSSKKLLLSDSGFYLCAWRARLVADEQFFGPGTRLTVL.

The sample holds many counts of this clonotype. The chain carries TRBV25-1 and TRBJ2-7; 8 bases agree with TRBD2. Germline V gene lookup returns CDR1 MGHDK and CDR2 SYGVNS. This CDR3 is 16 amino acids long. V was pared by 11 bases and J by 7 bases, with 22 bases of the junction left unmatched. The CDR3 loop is CASARAGAYGYGEQYF. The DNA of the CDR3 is TGTGCCTCGGCCCGAGCGGGAGCCTATGGTTATGGGGAGCAGTACTTC.